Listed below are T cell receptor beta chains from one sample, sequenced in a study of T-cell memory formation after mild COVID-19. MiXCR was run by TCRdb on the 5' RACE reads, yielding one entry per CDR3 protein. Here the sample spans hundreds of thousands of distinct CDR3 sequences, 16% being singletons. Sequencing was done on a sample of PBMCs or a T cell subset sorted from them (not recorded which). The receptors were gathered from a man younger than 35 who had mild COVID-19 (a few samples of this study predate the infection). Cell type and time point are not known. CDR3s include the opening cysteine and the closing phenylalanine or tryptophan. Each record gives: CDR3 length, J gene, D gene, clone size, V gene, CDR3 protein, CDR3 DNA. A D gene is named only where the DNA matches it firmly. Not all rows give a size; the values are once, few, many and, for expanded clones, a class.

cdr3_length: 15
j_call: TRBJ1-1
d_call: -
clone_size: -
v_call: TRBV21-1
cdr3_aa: CASCKGTAPNTEAFF
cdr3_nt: TGTGCCAGCTGCAAAGGGACAGCCCCGAACACTGAAGCTTTCTTT

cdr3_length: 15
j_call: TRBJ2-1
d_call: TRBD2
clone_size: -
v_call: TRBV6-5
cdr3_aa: CASSFQPGGQVEQFF
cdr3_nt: TGTGCCAGCAGTTTCCAGCCGGGGGGGCAGGTTGAGCAGTTCTTC

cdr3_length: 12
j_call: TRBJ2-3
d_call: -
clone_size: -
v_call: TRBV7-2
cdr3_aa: CASSLSGPTQYF
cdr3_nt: TGTGCCAGCAGCTTGAGCGGACCTACGCAGTATTTT

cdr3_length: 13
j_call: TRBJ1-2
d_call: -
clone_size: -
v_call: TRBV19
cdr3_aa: CASSIWQQDGYTF
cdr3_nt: TGTGCCAGTAGTATTTGGCAACAGGATGGCTACACCTTC

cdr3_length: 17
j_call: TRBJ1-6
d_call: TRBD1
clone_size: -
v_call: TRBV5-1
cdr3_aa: CASSLTLTRDRSSPLHF
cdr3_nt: TGCGCCAGCAGCTTGACACTGACCCGGGACAGAAGTTCACCCCTCCACTTT

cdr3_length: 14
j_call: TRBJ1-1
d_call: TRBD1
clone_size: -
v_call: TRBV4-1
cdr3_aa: CASSGGSMNTEAFF
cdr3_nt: TGCGCCAGCTCAGGGGGCAGCATGAACACTGAAGCTTTCTTT

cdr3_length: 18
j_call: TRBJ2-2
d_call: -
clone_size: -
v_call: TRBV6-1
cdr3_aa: CASTPRSGAGAGTGELFF
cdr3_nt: TGTGCCAGCACCCCAAGGTCTGGGGCAGGGGCCGGCACCGGGGAGCTGTTTTTT

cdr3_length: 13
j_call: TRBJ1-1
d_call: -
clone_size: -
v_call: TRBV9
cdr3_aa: CASSQVEGTEAFF
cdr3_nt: TGTGCCAGCAGCCAAGTGGAGGGGACTGAAGCTTTCTTT

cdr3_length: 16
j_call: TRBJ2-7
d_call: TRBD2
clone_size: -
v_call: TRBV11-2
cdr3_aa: CASRRLAGGRSYEQYF
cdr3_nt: TGTGCCAGCAGGCGACTAGCGGGGGGTAGATCCTACGAGCAGTACTTC

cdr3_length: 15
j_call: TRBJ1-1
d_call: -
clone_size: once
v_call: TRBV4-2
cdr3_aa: CASSQDFGGYTEAFF
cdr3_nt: TGTGCCAGCAGCCAAGATTTTGGGGGGTACACTGAAGCTTTCTTT

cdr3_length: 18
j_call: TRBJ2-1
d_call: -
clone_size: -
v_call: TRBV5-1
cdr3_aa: CASSQRRPGGDWGDEQFF
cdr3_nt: TGCGCCAGCAGTCAACGGCGTCCGGGGGGCGACTGGGGGGATGAGCAGTTCTTC

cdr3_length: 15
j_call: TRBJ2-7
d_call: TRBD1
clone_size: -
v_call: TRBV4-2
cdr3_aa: CASSQEDRGLYEQYF
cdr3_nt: TGTGCCAGCAGCCAAGAAGACAGGGGGCTCTACGAGCAGTACTTC

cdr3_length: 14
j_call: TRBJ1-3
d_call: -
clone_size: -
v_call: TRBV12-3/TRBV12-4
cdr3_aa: CASSPVGGENTIYF
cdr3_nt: TGTGCCAGCAGTCCTGTGGGGGGTGAGAACACCATATATTTT

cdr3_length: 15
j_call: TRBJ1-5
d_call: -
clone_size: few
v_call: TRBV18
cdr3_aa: CASSPNQGRNQPQHF
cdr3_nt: TGTGCCAGCTCCCCGAATCAGGGCCGGAATCAGCCCCAGCATTTT

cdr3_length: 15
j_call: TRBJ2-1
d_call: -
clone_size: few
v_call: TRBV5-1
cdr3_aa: CASSGAAVSYNEQFF
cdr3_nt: TGCGCCAGCAGCGGCGCGGCCGTGTCCTACAATGAGCAGTTCTTC

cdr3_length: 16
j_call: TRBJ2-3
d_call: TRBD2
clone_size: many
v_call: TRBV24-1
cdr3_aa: CATSDLKRGGEDTQYF
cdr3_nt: TGTGCCACCAGTGATTTGAAGCGGGGGGGTGAAGATACGCAGTATTTT

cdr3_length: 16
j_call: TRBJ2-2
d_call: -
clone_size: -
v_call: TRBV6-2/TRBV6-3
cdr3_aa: CASQYGRGVGTGELFF
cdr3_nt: TGTGCCAGCCAATACGGCAGAGGGGTAGGCACCGGGGAGCTGTTTTTT

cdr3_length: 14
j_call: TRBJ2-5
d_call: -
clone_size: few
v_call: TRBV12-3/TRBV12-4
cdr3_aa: CASAPDAARGTQYF
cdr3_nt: TGTGCCAGCGCCCCGGATGCAGCCCGTGGGACCCAGTACTTC

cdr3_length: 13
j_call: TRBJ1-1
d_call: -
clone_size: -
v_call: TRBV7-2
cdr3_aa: CASSFTVDTEAFF
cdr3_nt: TGTGCCAGCAGCTTTACCGTGGACACTGAAGCTTTCTTT

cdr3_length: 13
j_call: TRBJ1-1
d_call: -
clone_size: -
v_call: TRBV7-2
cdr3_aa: CASSSAGDTEAFF
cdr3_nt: TGTGCCAGCAGCTCCGCAGGGGACACTGAAGCTTTCTTT

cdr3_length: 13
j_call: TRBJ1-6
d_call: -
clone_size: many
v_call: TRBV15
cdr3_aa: CATSRPDSLTLHF
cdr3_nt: TGTGCCACCAGCAGACCGGACTCACTCACCCTCCACTTT

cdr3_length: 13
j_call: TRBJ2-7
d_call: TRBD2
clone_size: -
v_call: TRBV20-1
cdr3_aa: CSARANSREGQYF
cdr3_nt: TGCAGTGCTAGAGCCAATTCGAGGGAGGGGCAGTACTTC

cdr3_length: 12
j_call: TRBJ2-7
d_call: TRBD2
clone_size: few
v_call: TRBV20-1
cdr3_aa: CSARGTGGEQYF
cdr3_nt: TGCAGTGCTAGAGGAACGGGGGGCGAGCAGTACTTC

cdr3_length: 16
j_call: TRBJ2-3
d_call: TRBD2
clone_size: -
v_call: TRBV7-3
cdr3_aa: CASSLGASGDTDTQYF
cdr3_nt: TGTGCCAGCAGCTTAGGTGCTAGCGGGGACACAGATACGCAGTATTTT

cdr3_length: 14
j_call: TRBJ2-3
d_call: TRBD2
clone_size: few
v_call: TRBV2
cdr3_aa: CASRAGLEKNTQYF
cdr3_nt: TGTGCCAGCAGAGCCGGACTAGAGAAAAATACGCAGTATTTT

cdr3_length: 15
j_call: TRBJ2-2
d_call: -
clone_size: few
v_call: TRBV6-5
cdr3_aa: CASSSAGEGTGELFF
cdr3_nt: TGTGCCAGCAGCTCCGCAGGGGAGGGAACCGGGGAGCTGTTTTTT

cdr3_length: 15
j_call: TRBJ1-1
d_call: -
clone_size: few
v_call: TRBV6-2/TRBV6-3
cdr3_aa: CASSLNPGQNTEAFF
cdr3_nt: TGTGCCAGCAGTCTCAATCCCGGACAGAACACTGAAGCTTTCTTT

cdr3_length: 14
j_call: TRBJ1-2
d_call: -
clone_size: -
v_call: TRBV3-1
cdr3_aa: CASSQDPDRHGYTF
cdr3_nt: TGTGCCAGCAGCCAAGACCCCGATCGACATGGCTACACCTTC

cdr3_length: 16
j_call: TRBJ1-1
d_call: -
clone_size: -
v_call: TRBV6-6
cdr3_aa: CASSPLGWEENTEAFF
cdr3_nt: TGTGCCAGCAGCCCCTTAGGGTGGGAGGAGAACACTGAAGCTTTCTTT

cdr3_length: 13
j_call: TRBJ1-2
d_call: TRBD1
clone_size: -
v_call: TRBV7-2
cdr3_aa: CASSRTGPYGYTF
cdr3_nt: TGTGCCAGCAGCCGGACAGGGCCCTATGGCTACACCTTC

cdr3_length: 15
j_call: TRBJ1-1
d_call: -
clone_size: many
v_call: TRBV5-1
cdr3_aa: CASSYFGEVGTEAFF
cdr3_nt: TGCGCCAGCAGCTATTTCGGGGAGGTGGGCACTGAAGCTTTCTTT

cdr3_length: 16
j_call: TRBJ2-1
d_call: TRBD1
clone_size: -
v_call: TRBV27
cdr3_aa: CASSPYDRGTYNEQFF
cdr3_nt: TGTGCCAGCAGTCCCTATGACAGGGGGACCTACAATGAGCAGTTCTTC

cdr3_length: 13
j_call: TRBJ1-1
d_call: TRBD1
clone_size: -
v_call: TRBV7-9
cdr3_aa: CASSPGTGTKAFF
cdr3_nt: TGTGCCAGCAGCCCCGGGACAGGGACTAAAGCTTTCTTT

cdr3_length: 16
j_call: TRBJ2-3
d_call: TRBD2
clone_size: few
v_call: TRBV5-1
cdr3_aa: CASSHGTSGGGDTQYF
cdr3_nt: TGCGCCAGCAGCCACGGGACTAGCGGGGGCGGAGATACGCAGTATTTT

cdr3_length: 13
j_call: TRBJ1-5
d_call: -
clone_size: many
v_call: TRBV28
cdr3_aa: CASNQPPSQPQHF
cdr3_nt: TGTGCCAGCAACCAACCCCCGTCGCAGCCCCAGCATTTT

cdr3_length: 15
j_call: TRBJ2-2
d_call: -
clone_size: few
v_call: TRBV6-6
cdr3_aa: CASSQTDPGTGELFF
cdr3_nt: TGTGCCAGCAGTCAAACGGACCCGGGTACCGGGGAGCTGTTTTTT

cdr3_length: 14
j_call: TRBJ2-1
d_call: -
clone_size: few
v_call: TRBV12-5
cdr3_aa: CASGLPPDGNEQFF
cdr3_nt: TGTGCTAGTGGTTTGCCCCCCGATGGTAATGAGCAGTTCTTC

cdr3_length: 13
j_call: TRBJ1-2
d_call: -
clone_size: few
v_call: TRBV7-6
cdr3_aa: CASSPGRLYGYTF
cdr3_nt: TGTGCCAGCAGCCCGGGGCGTCTCTATGGCTACACCTTC

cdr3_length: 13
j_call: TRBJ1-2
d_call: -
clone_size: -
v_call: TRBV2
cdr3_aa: CASRAGITYGYTF
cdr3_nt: TGTGCCAGCAGGGCCGGGATAACCTATGGCTACACCTTC

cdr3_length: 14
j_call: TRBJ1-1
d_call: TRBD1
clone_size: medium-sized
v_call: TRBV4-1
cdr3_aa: CASSQPTGEDEAFF
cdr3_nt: TGCGCCAGCAGCCAACCGACAGGGGAGGATGAAGCTTTCTTT

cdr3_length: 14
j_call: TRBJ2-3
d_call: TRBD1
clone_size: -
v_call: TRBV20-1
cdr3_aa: CSANPQGGTDTQYF
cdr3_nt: TGCAGTGCTAACCCCCAGGGGGGCACAGATACGCAGTATTTT

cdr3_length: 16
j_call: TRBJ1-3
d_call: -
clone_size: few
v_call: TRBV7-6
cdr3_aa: CASSLALSGAGNTIYF
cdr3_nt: TGTGCCAGCAGCTTAGCTTTATCAGGGGCCGGAAACACCATATATTTT

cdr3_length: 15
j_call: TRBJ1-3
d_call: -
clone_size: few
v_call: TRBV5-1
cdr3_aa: CASRDLSSSGNTIYF
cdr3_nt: TGCGCCAGTAGGGACCTTTCAAGCTCTGGAAACACCATATATTTT

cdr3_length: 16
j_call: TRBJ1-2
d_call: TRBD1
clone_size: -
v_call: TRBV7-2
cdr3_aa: CASSLVATGGAGGYTF
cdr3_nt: TGTGCCAGCAGCTTAGTGGCGACAGGGGGCGCCGGCGGCTACACCTTC

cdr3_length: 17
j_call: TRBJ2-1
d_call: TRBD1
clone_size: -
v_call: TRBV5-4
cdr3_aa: CASSLAGDRVYLYEQFF
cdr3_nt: TGTGCCAGCAGCTTGGCCGGAGACAGGGTATATTTATATGAGCAGTTCTTC

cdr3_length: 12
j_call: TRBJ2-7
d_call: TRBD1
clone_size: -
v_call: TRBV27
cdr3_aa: CAGGTGPYEQYF
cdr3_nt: TGTGCCGGTGGGACAGGCCCCTACGAGCAGTACTTC

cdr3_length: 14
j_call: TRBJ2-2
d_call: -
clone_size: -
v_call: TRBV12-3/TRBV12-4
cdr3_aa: CASSLGYRTGELFF
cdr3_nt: TGTGCCAGCAGTTTAGGCTACCGAACCGGGGAGCTGTTTTTT

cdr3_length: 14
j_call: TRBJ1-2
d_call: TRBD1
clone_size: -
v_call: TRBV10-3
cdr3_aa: CAISWTGTSSGYTF
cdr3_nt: TGTGCCATCAGTTGGACAGGGACGAGCTCTGGCTACACCTTC

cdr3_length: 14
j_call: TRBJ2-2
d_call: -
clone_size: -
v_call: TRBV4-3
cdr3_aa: CASSHGGDTGELFF
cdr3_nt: TGCGCCAGCAGCCACGGGGGTGACACCGGGGAGCTGTTTTTT

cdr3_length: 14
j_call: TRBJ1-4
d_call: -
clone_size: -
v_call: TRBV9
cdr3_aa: CASSTTATNEKLFF
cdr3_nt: TGTGCCAGCAGCACTACCGCAACTAATGAAAAACTGTTTTTT

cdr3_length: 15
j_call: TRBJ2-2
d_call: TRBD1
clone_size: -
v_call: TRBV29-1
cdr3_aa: CSGTVTGGGTGELFF
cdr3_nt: TGCAGCGGGACCGTGACAGGGGGTGGGACCGGGGAGCTGTTTTTT

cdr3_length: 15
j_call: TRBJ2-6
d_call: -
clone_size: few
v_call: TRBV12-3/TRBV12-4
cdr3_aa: CASSWGPEQANVLTF
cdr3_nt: TGTGCCAGCAGTTGGGGGCCAGAGCAGGCCAACGTCCTGACTTTC